The entry below describes one T cell receptor (beta chain). Its antigen remains unknown. Use of 60 Vbeta and 13 Jbeta primers characterized the PCR. Libraries were prepared by immunoSEQ multiplex PCR; TCRdb keeps only in-frame clonotypes and omits some of them. The repertoire consists of some 140,000 clones, with roughly 83% occurring once and the leading ten covering 2.5% to 3.5%. The entry originates in a study of cytomegalovirus exposure and HLA in healthy donors. Notes on the study in general: It was reportedly the case that the classifier diagnosed cytomegalovirus status with high specificity and sensitivity. Later analysis suggested links between common viral pathogens and several top significant clusters. The productive fraction for most TCR beta V segments was about 87% or about 30% in an earlier analysis.

Germline loops: CDR1 LGHNA, CDR2 YSLEER. The CDR3 spans 15 residues. V shed 4 bases and J shed 2 bases, with 12 bases lying between them. This rearrangement joins TRBV4-3 to TRBJ1-5, with D possibly being TRBD1 (5 bases). The receptor was derived from a female donor in good health and CMV-seronegative. Sequencing was carried out using PBMCs. This CDR3 reads CASSPLGLRNQPQHF. The CDR3 DNA follows: TGCGCCAGCAGCCCGCTGGGACTACGCAATCAGCCCCAGCATTTT.